The 3 T cell receptor beta chains below all came from one sample that was sequenced in a study of human T cells and chemical hapten exposure. TCRdb reprocessed the RACE reads via MiXCR and lists one record per CDR3 protein. The sample carries fewer than 60,000 distinct CDR3 sequences, around 11% recorded once. The time point was: pre-sensitization, week 0. As for treatment: therapeutic diphenylcyclopropenone sensitization with weekly scalp DPC. The specimen was whole blood, collected in connection with sensitization to the hapten diphenylcyclopropenone (DPC). The receptors here all came from a woman in her thirties or forties with alopecia areata. Some clones in this sample may be carry-over from other donors' samples.

The sample holds many counts of this clonotype. This chain links TRBV7-2 with TRBJ1-5, with D hard to call. The V end was cut by 3 bases, the J end by 2 bases, with 8 bases between. The CDR3 loop spans 14 amino acids. CDR1 is SGHTA, CDR2 FQGNSA, per germline. CDR3 region: CASSLAGGNQPQHF. CDR3 bases: TGTGCCAGCAGCTTGGCTGGGGGCAATCAGCCCCAGCATTTT.

The genes are TRBV9 and TRBJ2-2; D might be TRBD2 (6 bases). V lost 0 bases, J lost 5 bases, and 17 bases lay in between. From germline, CDR1 is SGDLS and CDR2 YYNGEE. This CDR3 spans 17 amino acids. The CDR3, as DNA: TGTGCCAGCAGCGTAGCTGGGGGGTCAGTCGGGACCGGGGAGCTGTTTTTT. Translation: CASSVAGGSVGTGELFF. Using reference TRBV9 and TRBJ2-2 for the parts outside the CDR3, the full variable domain is DSGVTQTPKHLITATGQRVTLRCSPRSGDLSVYWYQQSLDQGLQFLIQYYNGEERAKGNILERFSAQQFPDLHSELNLSSLELGDSALYFCASSVAGGSVGTGELFFGEGSRLTVL.

In the case of this clonotype: A much larger clone differs from this one at a single base, so this may be a read error. No conserved phenylalanine or tryptophan is present at the end of the CDR3, so a read error is the likely explanation. The V call is TRBV30, the J call TRBJ1-1; D possibly corresponds to TRBD1 (6 bases). The CDR3 contains 15 residues. With 5 bases removed from V and 5 bases from J, the gap between germline ends came to 21 bases. Germline loops: CDR1 GTSNPN, CDR2 SVGIG (reference sequence). The CDR3 loop is CAWAFGGARRTEAFS. In nucleotides, the CDR3 is TGTGCCTGGGCCTTCGGGGGCGCGCGTAGGACTGAAGCTTTCTCT.